This T cell receptor beta chain was sequenced for a study of T cells in Graves' hyperthyroidism and ophthalmopathy. Hyperthyroidism patients were newly diagnosed, had disease duration under 2 months, and were aged 18 to 65 years. 10 ml fresh peripheral blood yielded the PBMCs. The CDR3 loop spans 14 amino acids. In germline, CDR1 is MNHEY, CDR2 SVGAGI. V shed 0 bases and J shed 6 bases, with 12 bases lying between them. The TCR beta CDR3 regions underwent amplification using RNA transcripts as the source. First-round RT-PCR with HTBI primers amplified the TCR CDR3 region. One entry per CDR3 protein results from TCRdb running MiXCR on the multiplex PCR reads. In the table there are roughly 380,000 distinct CDR3 sequences, less than 15% of which are singletons.

This sequence was found in a man aged 25-45 years with Graves' hyperthyroidism that later progressed to Graves' ophthalmopathy. V is TRBV6-5 and J is TRBJ2-7; no firm D call. Sequenced material: blood. The chain's CDR3 is CASSYSPTKAEQYF. CDR3 in DNA: TGTGCCAGCAGTTACTCACCCACAAAAGCCGAGCAGTACTTC.